These T cell receptor beta chains were read from a single sample in a study of blood T cell repertoires in COVID-19. Libraries were prepared by immunoSEQ multiplex PCR; TCRdb keeps only in-frame clonotypes and omits some of them. The sample shows about 86,000 clones, 75% to 90% of them seen only once. The specimen sequenced was peripheral blood. The origin of the receptors is a human donor in a cohort sampled during active COVID-19. Both conserved end residues are part of each CDR3. A D gene is named only where the DNA matches it firmly. The listing skips clone size in some rows; elsewhere it reads once, few, many or a size class.

TRBJ2-7	TRBD2	TRBV6-5	-	TGTGCCAGCAGTTCGCGCGGGGGGATCAGGCCCTACGAGCAGTACTTC	CASSSRGGIRPYEQYF
TRBJ1-1	TRBD1	TRBV27	-	TGTGCCAGCAGTTTAAGTTGGACAGGGAAGACTGAAGCTTTCTTT	CASSLSWTGKTEAFF
TRBJ2-1	TRBD2	TRBV6-5	-	TGTGCCAGCGCTCTAGCGGGAGGGCCGCAGCAGTTCTTC	CASALAGGPQQFF
TRBJ2-7	-	TRBV5-1	-	TGCGCCAGCAGCGTAGCCCGCTCCTACGAGCAGTACTTC	CASSVARSYEQYF
TRBJ2-7	TRBD2	TRBV7-9	-	TGTGCCAGCAGCCCGCGGGCTAGCGGGAGGGACTACGAGCAGTACTTC	CASSPRASGRDYEQYF
TRBJ1-2	-	TRBV2	-	TGTGCCAGCAGGGATGACAGCCTCTATGGCTACACCTTC	CASRDDSLYGYTF
TRBJ1-2	TRBD1	TRBV7-9	once	TGTGCCAGCAGCTCTGAGGGGCCGGGGACAGGTGGCTACACCTTC	CASSSEGPGTGGYTF
TRBJ2-5	TRBD2	TRBV11-2	-	TGTGCCAGCAGCATGACTAGCGGGAGGGAGACCCAGTACTTC	CASSMTSGRETQYF
TRBJ2-7	TRBD2	TRBV7-3	-	TGTGCCAGCAGCTTTTCGGGAGGAGGCACCTACGAGCAGTACTTC	CASSFSGGGTYEQYF
TRBJ2-3	-	TRBV5-4	few	TGTGCCAGCGCGCATCAGGGCGGGGAGACAGATACGCAGTATTTT	CASAHQGGETDTQYF
TRBJ1-2	-	TRBV6-5	-	TGTGCCAGCAGCCTCCGGGACGCAGGGGACAATGGCTACACCTTC	CASSLRDAGDNGYTF
TRBJ2-1	TRBD2	TRBV19	-	TGTGCCAGTAGTATAAACCCCAGCGGGGCCGGCTGGTACAATGAGCAGTTCTTC	CASSINPSGAGWYNEQFF
TRBJ2-1	TRBD2	TRBV7-2	-	TGTGCCAGCAGCTGGGGAGATAGCGGGAGGGGCAATGAGCAGTTCTTC	CASSWGDSGRGNEQFF
TRBJ2-6	-	TRBV24-1	once	TGTGCCACCAGTGACACGACGGGAAGCTCTGGGGCCAACGTCCTGACTTTC	CATSDTTGSSGANVLTF
TRBJ2-5	-	TRBV28	-	TGTGCCAGCACCTTTGCCTTAACGACGGCGCGGGAGACCCAGTACTTC	CASTFALTTARETQYF
TRBJ1-6	-	TRBV30	-	TGTGCCTGGAGTGGGCTCCGCCATTCACCCCTCCACTTT	CAWSGLRHSPLHF
TRBJ2-2	TRBD2	TRBV6-4	-	TGTGCCAGCAAGGAGGGAACGGGAGGTACCGGGGAGCTGTTTTTT	CASKEGTGGTGELFF
TRBJ2-7	-	TRBV27	-	TGTGCCAGTGGAAGGCAGGGGCCATACGAGCAGTACTTC	CASGRQGPYEQYF
TRBJ1-1	-	TRBV27	-	TGTGCCAGCCGGGGGGGATACACTGAAGCTTTCTTT	CASRGGYTEAFF
TRBJ2-7	TRBD2	TRBV5-1	-	TGCGCCAGCAGCTTGGCTAGCGGGACCCGCGAGCAGTACTTC	CASSLASGTREQYF
TRBJ2-1	-	TRBV28	-	TGTGCCAGCAGCTCCCCCTCAGGGGTGGGCGGAAGTGAGCAGTTCTTC	CASSSPSGVGGSEQFF
TRBJ2-1	TRBD2	TRBV5-6	-	TGTGCCAGCAGCTTGGCCGGGACTAGCGACGGTGAGCAGTTCTTC	CASSLAGTSDGEQFF
TRBJ1-5	-	TRBV28	-	TGTGCCAGCTCATCAGGGGTCCATAGCAATCAGCCCCAGCATTTT	CASSSGVHSNQPQHF
TRBJ2-2	TRBD2	TRBV28	-	TGTGCCAGCATCCCAATTAGCGGGAGGATTACCGGGGAGCTGTTTTTT	CASIPISGRITGELFF
TRBJ1-4	TRBD1	TRBV19	once	TGTGCCTCTTCGGTGGGGACAGACGAAAAACTGTTTTTT	CASSVGTDEKLFF
TRBJ2-6	-	TRBV3-1/TRBV3-2	-	TGTGCCAGCAGCCAAGAGTGGGACACCAGCTCTGGGGCCAACGTCCTGACTTTC	CASSQEWDTSSGANVLTF
TRBJ1-1	-	TRBV19	-	TGTGCCAGTAGTCCCCGCGCGGACAGCAACACTGAAGCTTTCTTT	CASSPRADSNTEAFF
TRBJ1-5	TRBD1	TRBV6-1	-	TGTGCCAGCAGTGACCGGACAGGGTATCAGCCCCAGCATTTT	CASSDRTGYQPQHF
TRBJ2-3	-	TRBV5-1	-	TGCGCCAGCGCCCCCGCACTGGGCACAGATACGCAGTATTTT	CASAPALGTDTQYF
TRBJ2-5	-	TRBV30	-	TGTGCCTGGAGAAGGGGTGGTATACAAGAGACCCAGTACTTC	CAWRRGGIQETQYF
TRBJ2-7	TRBD1	TRBV27	-	TGTGCCAGCAGCCATCCGGGACAGGGGGCTTACGAGCAGTACTTC	CASSHPGQGAYEQYF
TRBJ1-5	TRBD1	TRBV20-1	-	TGCAGTGCTAGTGGGACAGGGATTGGCAATCAGCCCCAGCATTTT	CSASGTGIGNQPQHF
TRBJ1-2	-	TRBV27	-	TGTGCCAGCAGTTTCAGGGCCCGAGCCTATGGCTACACCTTC	CASSFRARAYGYTF
TRBJ2-3	-	TRBV5-1	-	TGCGCCAGCACCAACACAGATACGCAGTATTTT	CASTNTDTQYF
TRBJ2-1	TRBD2	TRBV6-5	-	TGTGCCAGCAGCTCCGGAGTAGCGGGGAATGAGCAGTTCTTC	CASSSGVAGNEQFF